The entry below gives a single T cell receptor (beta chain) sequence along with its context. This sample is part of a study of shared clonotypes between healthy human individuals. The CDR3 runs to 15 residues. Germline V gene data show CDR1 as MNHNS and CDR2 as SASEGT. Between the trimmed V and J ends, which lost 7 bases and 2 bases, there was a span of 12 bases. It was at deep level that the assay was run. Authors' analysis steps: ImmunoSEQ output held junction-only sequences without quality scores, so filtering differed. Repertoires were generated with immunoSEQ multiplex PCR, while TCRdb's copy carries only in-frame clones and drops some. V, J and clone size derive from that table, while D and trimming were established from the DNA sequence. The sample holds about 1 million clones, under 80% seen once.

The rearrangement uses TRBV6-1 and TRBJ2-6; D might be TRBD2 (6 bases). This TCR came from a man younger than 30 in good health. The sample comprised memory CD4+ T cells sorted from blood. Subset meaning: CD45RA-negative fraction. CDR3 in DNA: TGTGCCAGCATTCAGGGAGGCACTGGGGCCAACGTCCTGACTTTC. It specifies CASIQGGTGANVLTF.